The clone carrying this T cell receptor beta chain was observed a single time. The target antigen is unknown. These data are taken from a study of cytomegalovirus exposure and HLA in healthy donors. The PCR had 60 Vbeta and 13 Jbeta primers. Produced via immunoSEQ multiplex PCR; TCRdb's table is partial and in-frame only. This table holds tens of thousands of clones, roughly 80% found once. Trimming took 7 bases from V and 3 from J; bases not matched to a gene: 8. The CDR3 is 13 residues long. In germline, CDR1 is SQVTM, CDR2 ANQGSEA. General study results and limits: Later genetic work tied a missense DCLRE1C variant to beta-chain V and J trimming. Cytomegalovirus association was assigned to 170 or so TCR beta chains. According to a later analysis, donors in an Asian-associated ancestry cluster reportedly had fewer N-insertions than the approximately 730-donor mean.

Every donor was a healthy person donating bone marrow. The specimen sequenced was PBMCs. The TCR originated in a woman aged 40-49 years in good health and CMV-seropositive. This chain connects TRBV29-1 to TRBJ2-7; TRBD2 matches 8 bases. CDR3 DNA sequence: TGCAGCGCGATGGATAGCGGGAACTACGAGCAGTACTTC. Its translation is CSAMDSGNYEQYF.